This entry describes one T cell receptor beta chain. Time point reported: pre-treatment sample, taken before nivolumab and TIL therapy. Patients were adults with stage 4 NSCLC. These data come from a study of TIL therapy for anti-PD-1-resistant metastatic lung cancer. The immunoSEQ assay was v3. Sequencing depth was approximately 2 million read pairs for survey level, about 5-6.5 million for deep. TCRdb's copy holds only in-frame clones and misses some; the assay was immunoSEQ multiplex PCR. The data contain more than 12,000 clones, about 84% of them singletons. V lost 0 bases and J lost 1; bases outside the gene matches: 1. The CDR3 is 15 residues long. Germline CDR1 is SGDLS and CDR2 is YYNGEE.

The rearrangement uses TRBV9 and TRBJ1-1, with TRBD1 matching 9 bases. The sample here was blood, taken at baseline. The receptor's source is a person between 30 and 79 years old with non-small cell lung cancer. As DNA, the CDR3 is TGTGCCAGCAGCGTAGGGGGACAGGGGAACACTGAAGCTTTCTTT. As protein: CASSVGGQGNTEAFF.